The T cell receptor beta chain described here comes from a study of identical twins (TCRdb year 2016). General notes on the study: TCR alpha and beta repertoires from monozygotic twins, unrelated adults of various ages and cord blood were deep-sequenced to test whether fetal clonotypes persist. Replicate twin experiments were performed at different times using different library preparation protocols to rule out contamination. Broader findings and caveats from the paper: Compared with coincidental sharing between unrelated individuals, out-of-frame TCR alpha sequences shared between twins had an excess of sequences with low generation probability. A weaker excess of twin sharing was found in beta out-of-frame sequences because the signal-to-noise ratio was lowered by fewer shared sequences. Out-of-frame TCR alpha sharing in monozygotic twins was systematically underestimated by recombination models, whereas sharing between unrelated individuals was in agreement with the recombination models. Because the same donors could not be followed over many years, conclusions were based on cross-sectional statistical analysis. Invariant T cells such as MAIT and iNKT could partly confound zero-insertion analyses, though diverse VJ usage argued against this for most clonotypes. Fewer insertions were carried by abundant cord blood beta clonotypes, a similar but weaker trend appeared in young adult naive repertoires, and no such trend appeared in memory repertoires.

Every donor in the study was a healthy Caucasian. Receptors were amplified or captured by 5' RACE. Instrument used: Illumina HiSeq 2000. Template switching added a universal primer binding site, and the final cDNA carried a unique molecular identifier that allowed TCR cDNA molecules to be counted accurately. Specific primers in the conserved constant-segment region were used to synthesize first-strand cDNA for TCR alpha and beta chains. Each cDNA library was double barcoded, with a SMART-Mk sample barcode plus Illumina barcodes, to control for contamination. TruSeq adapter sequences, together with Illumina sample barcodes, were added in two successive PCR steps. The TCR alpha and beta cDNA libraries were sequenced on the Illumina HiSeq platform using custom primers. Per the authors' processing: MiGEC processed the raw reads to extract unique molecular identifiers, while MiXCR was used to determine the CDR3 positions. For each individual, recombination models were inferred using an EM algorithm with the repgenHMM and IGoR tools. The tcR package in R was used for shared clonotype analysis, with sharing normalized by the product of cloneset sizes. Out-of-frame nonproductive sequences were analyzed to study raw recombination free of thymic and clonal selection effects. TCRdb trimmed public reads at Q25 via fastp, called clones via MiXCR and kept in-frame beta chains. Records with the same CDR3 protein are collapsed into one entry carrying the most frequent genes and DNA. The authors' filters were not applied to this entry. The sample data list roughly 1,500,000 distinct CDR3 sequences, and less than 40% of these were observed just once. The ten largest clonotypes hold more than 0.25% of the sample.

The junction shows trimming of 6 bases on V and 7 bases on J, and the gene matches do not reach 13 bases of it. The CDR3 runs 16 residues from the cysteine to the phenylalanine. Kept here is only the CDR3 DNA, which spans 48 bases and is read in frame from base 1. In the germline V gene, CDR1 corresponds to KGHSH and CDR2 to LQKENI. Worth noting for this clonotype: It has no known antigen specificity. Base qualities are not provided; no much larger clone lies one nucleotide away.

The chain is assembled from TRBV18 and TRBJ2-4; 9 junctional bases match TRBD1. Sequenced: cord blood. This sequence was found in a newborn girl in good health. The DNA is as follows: TGTGCCAGCTCGCTCGAAACAGGGGGCAAGAGGAACATTCAGTACTTC. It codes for CASSLETGGKRNIQYF.